One sample yielded the 25 T cell receptor beta chains listed below, sequenced in a study of CXCR3-negative and CXCR3-positive naive CD8 T cells. General study results and limits: Naive cells positive for CXCR3 carried more hydrophobic TRB CDR3s than CXCR3-negative ones.

TRB cDNA was prepared as libraries by UMI-labeled 5' RACE. TCRdb re-called the 5' RACE reads and catalogs CDR3 proteins one per entry, DNA excluded. The sample holds about 89,000 distinct CDR3 sequences. Their antigens remain unidentified. The source material was naive CXCR3+ CD8+ T cells from blood. Subset meaning: CD45RO-CCR7+CD27+CD95- naive CD8+ T cells expressing CXCR3 (TNR3+). Receptor source: a human donor in good health. Some clones in this sample may be carry-over from other donors' samples.

The chain carries TRBV28 and TRBJ2-3; the D gene TCRdb calls, TRBD2, cannot be checked with no DNA. Looked up from germline, CDR1 is MDHEN and CDR2 is SYDVKM. The CDR3 extends over 14 amino acids. The CDR3 reads CASSQRESTDTQYF. Full variable domain (outside the CDR3, taken from reference TRBV28 and TRBJ2-3): DVKVTQSSRYLVKRTGEKVFLECVQDMDHENMFWYRQDPGLGLRLIYFSYDVKMKEKGDIPEGYSVSREKKERFSLILESASTNQTSMYLCASSQRESTDTQYFGPGTRLTVL.

This chain connects TRBV4-1 to TRBJ2-7; there is no DNA to check the TCRdb D call of TRBD2. In germline, CDR1 is MGHRA, CDR2 YSYEKL. This CDR3 is built from 15 residues. The CDR3 loop reads CASSPIGLVNDEQYF.

The rearrangement joins TRBV2 to TRBJ2-1; no DNA is available, so the TRBD1 call from TCRdb remains unchecked. The CDR3 is 19 amino acids. CDR1 is SNHLY, CDR2 FYNNEI, per germline. CDR3 amino acids: CEPGSQEQGSLLWGNEQFF.

The chain uses TRBV12-3 or TRBV12-4 and TRBJ2-7; checking the TCRdb D call of TRBD1 is not possible without DNA. The CDR3 loop spans 14 amino acids. CDR3 loop: CASSGGQVVREQYF.

The chain carries TRBV5-5 and TRBJ2-1; without DNA, the TCRdb call of TRBD1 cannot be checked. The CDR3 covers 18 residues. Germline V CDR1 and CDR2: SGHKS, YYEKEE (reference sequence). CDR3 sequence reads: CASSSNPGQPSSYNEQFF.

The chain has TRBV5-1 and TRBJ1-5; lacking DNA, the TRBD1 call made by TCRdb goes unchecked. Germline loops: CDR1 SGHRS, CDR2 YFSETQ. The CDR3 consists of 14 residues. The CDR3 loop is CASSLEGAFQPQHF. Drawing the rest from reference TRBV5-1 and TRBJ1-5, the complete variable domain is KAGVTQTPRYLIKTRGQQVTLSCSPISGHRSVSWYQQTPGQGLQFLFEYFSETQRNKGNFPGRFSGRQFSNSRSEMNVSTLELGDSALYLCASSLEGAFQPQHFGDGTRLSIL.

This chain's CDR3 is CASSETFEQYF. V gene TRBV11-2 combines with J gene TRBJ2-7. From germline, CDR1 is SGHAT and CDR2 FQNNGV. The CDR3 spans 11 residues.

The chain carries TRBV19 and TRBJ2-7; TCRdb's D call, TRBD1, is unchecked because there is no DNA. Germline loops: CDR1 LNHDA, CDR2 SQIVND (reference sequence). This CDR3 contains 14 residues. CDR3 loop: CASSIGQGIYEQYF.

The V call is TRBV4-2, the J call TRBJ2-5; TCRdb's D call of TRBD1 is untestable without DNA. The germline V gene encodes CDR1 LGHNA and CDR2 YNFKEQ. This CDR3 contains 12 residues. The chain's CDR3 is CASSQGGETQYF.

V and J are TRBV6-2 or TRBV6-3 and TRBJ2-3; TCRdb returns TRBD2, unconfirmable since there is no DNA. Per the germline V gene, CDR1 is MNHEY and CDR2 is SVGEGT. This CDR3 has 15 amino acids. The CDR3 sequence: CASSYQGGPKDTQYF.

The chain joins TRBV28 to TRBJ2-5; the D call from TCRdb, TRBD1, cannot be confirmed without DNA. In germline, CDR1 is MDHEN, CDR2 SYDVKM. This CDR3 has 13 residues. CDR3: CASTTLVLNDQYF.

This rearrangement joins TRBV6-5 to TRBJ2-5; with no DNA, the TCRdb D assignment of TRBD1 cannot be verified. CDR3 length equals 14 residues. Germline V gene sequence: CDR1 MNHEY, CDR2 SVGAGI. The CDR3 is CASSYSIGEEAQYF.

The genes are TRBV20-1 and TRBJ2-7; TCRdb gives TRBD1 as the D gene, but with no DNA this cannot be confirmed. CDR3 size: 14 residues. CDR1 is DFQATT and CDR2 is SNEGSKA in the germline V gene (reference sequence). CDR3 residues: CSASSGTGPYEQYF.

The V gene is TRBV9, the J gene TRBJ1-1. There are 13 residues in the CDR3. The germline V gene has CDR1 SGDLS and CDR2 YYNGEE. CDR3 region: CASSLNWVTEAFF. The variable domain in full, with the rest retrieved from reference TRBV9 and TRBJ1-1, is DSGVTQTPKHLITATGQRVTLRCSPRSGDLSVYWYQQSLDQGLQFLIQYYNGEERAKGNILERFSAQQFPDLHSELNLSSLELGDSALYFCASSLNWVTEAFFGQGTRLTVV.

This rearrangement joins TRBV5-1 to TRBJ2-1; the D call of TRBD2 rests on TCRdb alone, since no DNA is present to check it. Germline loops: CDR1 SGHRS, CDR2 YFSETQ. The CDR3 consists of 16 residues. The CDR3: CASSLDGRAGYNEQFF.

This chain connects TRBV3-1 to TRBJ2-7; TCRdb's assignment of TRBD2 cannot be checked, as there is no DNA. There are 15 residues in the CDR3. Germline CDR1 LGHDT, CDR2 YNNKEL (reference sequence). CDR3 amino acids: CASSHGLGSADEQYF.

The chain uses TRBV20-1 and TRBJ2-2. The CDR3 runs to 13 residues. CDR1 and CDR2 (germline): DFQATT, SNEGSKA (reference sequence). CDR3: CSARDVNTGELFF.

The V call is TRBV29-1, the J call TRBJ1-1; the TRBD1 assignment by TCRdb is unverifiable without DNA. CDR3 length: 13 residues. Germline V gene lookup returns CDR1 SQVTM and CDR2 ANQGSEA. The CDR3 is CSVELGENTEAFF.

The rearrangement links TRBV28 to TRBJ1-1; absent DNA, TCRdb's TRBD1 call cannot be checked. This CDR3 contains 13 residues. Germline-derived CDR1 and CDR2 are MDHEN and SYDVKM. The CDR3 sequence: CASQGAMNTEAFF.

The chain joins TRBV9 to TRBJ1-2; TCRdb's D gene call, TRBD1, goes unchecked for lack of DNA. Germline CDR1 SGDLS, CDR2 YYNGEE. The CDR3 is 15 amino acids. CDR3 region: CASSVGGQPLYGYTF.

The chain joins TRBV6-6 to TRBJ2-1; checking the TCRdb D call of TRBD2 is not possible without DNA. Germline loops: CDR1 MNHNY, CDR2 SVGAGI (reference sequence). This CDR3 contains 15 residues. CDR3 in amino acids: CASSFVGLADNEQFF.

The chain combines TRBV6-5 with TRBJ2-7. The CDR3 spans 12 residues. Germline lookup yields CDR1 MNHEY and CDR2 SVGAGI. This chain's CDR3 is CASLSNSYEQYF.

The CDR3 sequence is CASSQEVGWGQGNEQYF. The chain has TRBV4-1 and TRBJ2-7; TCRdb's D call, TRBD1, is unchecked because there is no DNA. The CDR3 is 17 amino acids. Germline CDR1 and CDR2: MGHRA and YSYEKL.

The rearrangement links TRBV9 to TRBJ2-1. From germline, CDR1 is SGDLS and CDR2 YYNGEE. There are 15 residues in the CDR3. The CDR3 loop is CASSVVVGSYNEQFF.

CDR3 sequence reads: CASSVEALGDHEQYF. The chain has TRBV9 and TRBJ2-7. The CDR3 has 15 amino acids. Looked up from germline, CDR1 is SGDLS and CDR2 is YYNGEE.